This T cell receptor beta chain derives from a study of blood T cells in healthy people across ages. This clonotype was recorded a few times. Its target is unknown. Study-wide results and caveats: Donor CMV status was unknown, possibly confounding expanded clonotype changes. Naive CD4+ cell counts and diversity both ran higher in long-lived than in aged donors.

For the second PCR, which ran for about 6 to 12 cycles, a sample-barcoded 5' primer and a J-beta primer mix were used. From the 5' RACE reads, TCRdb called clonotypes with MiXCR, one entry per CDR3 protein. The sample holds roughly 1,700,000 distinct CDR3 sequences, roughly 30% seen once. The germline gives CDR1 SEHNR, CDR2 FQNEAQ (reference sequence). The CDR3 covers 14 residues. J lost 3 bases, V lost 6 bases, and 5 bases had no gene match. Aged about 6 to 100, donors were systemically healthy Caucasians from Russia. Roughly 9.2 milliliters was the volume of peripheral blood drawn from each donor. This receptor was taken from a woman in her twenties or thirties in good health. The chain recombines TRBV7-9 with TRBJ2-5; 9 bases map to TRBD1. What was sequenced was blood. CDR3 loop: CASSLWDREETQYF. The DNA for the CDR3 is TGTGCCAGCAGTCTATGGGACAGGGAAGAGACCCAGTACTTC.